This record concerns one T cell receptor (beta chain) sequence. As yet, its antigen is unknown. This entry comes from a study of T-cell memory formation after mild COVID-19. General study points: Whereas later expanders leaned CD4+, clones contracting day 15 to 85 showed a balanced CD4/CD8 makeup.

One entry per CDR3 protein results from TCRdb running MiXCR on the 5' RACE reads. The table records nearly 250,000 distinct CDR3 sequences, 15% of them present only once. V was pared by 0 bases and J by 4 bases, with 7 bases between. Germline values: CDR1 SEHNR, CDR2 FQNEAQ (reference sequence). This CDR3 contains 14 residues. The origin of this receptor is an adult woman who had mild COVID-19 (a few samples of this study predate the infection). Cell type and time point are not known. The rearrangement joins TRBV7-9 to TRBJ1-3; D gene ambiguous. Material for sequencing was PBMCs or a T cell subset sorted from them (not recorded which). The CDR3 DNA reads as TGTGCCAGCAGCTTAGCGTACGGCGGAAACACCATATATTTT. This encodes CASSLAYGGNTIYF.